This TCR beta chain was sequenced during a study of graft-versus-host responses after intestinal transplantation. Study in general: Multivisceral, liver-intestinal, or isolated intestinal transplants were received by the recipients. Recipients across the board were started on anti-thymocyte globulin induction, then kept on tacrolimus and steroids for two to four years. General study findings and limits: Graft-donor T cell macrochimerism in patients accompanied high graft-versus-host to host-versus-graft clonal ratios in allografts. Recipient marrow harbored GvH clones, some of which surfaced first in ileum or blood.

Only in-frame clones appear in the TCRdb table, and some are missing; sequencing was by immunoSEQ multiplex PCR. The sample lists approximately 94,000 clones; roughly 90% were seen once. For this clone: Its antigen remains unidentified.

CDR3 length: 14 residues. V trimming: 5 bases; J trimming: 4 bases; junction bases outside the gene matches: 4. CDR1 is MNHNS and CDR2 is SASEGT in the germline V gene. The sequence was collected from a human donor who was the organ donor for an intestinal transplant. V usage is TRBV6-1 and J usage is TRBJ2-2; 7 bases fit TRBD1. The sample consisted of unstimulated CD4+ T cells sorted from spleen or lymph node cells, taken before transplant. The CDR3 protein is CASSWSGGTGELFF. DNA for the CDR3: TGTGCCAGCAGTTGGTCAGGGGGCACCGGGGAGCTGTTTTTT.